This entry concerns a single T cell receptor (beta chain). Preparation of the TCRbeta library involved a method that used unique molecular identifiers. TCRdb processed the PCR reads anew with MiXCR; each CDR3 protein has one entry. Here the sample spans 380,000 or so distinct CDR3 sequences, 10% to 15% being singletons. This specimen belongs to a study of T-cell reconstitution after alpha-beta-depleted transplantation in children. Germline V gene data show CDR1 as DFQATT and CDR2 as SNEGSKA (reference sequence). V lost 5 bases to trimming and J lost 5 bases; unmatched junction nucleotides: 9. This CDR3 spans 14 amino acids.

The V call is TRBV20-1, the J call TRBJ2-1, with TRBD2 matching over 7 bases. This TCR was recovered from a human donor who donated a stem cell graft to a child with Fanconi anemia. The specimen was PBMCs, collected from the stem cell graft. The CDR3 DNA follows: TGCAGTGCTCGACCGAGCGGGAATAACAATGAGCAGTTCTTC. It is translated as CSARPSGNNNEQFF.